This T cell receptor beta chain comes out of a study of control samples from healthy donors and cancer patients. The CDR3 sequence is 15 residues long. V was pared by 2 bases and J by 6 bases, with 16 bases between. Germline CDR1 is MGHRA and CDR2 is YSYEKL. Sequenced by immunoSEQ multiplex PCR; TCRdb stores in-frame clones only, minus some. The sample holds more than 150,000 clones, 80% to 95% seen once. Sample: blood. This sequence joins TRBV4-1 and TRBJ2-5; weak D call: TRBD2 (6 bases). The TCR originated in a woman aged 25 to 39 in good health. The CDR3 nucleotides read TGCGCCAGCAGCCAACTAACCGAAGCGGGTCAGACCCAGTACTTC. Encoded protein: CASSQLTEAGQTQYF.